Listed below are T cell receptor beta chains from one sample, sequenced in a study of T cell responses to AZD1222 COVID-19 vaccine. Assay used: immunoSEQ multiplex PCR; TCRdb lists only in-frame clones, some missing. This sample carries about 140,000 clones, 85% to 90% of them seen once, and the ten largest clones take roughly 1.7%. The sequencing used peripheral blood, collected on day 0 of AZD1222 vaccination. The receptors come from an adult in good health. The conserved cysteine and the conserved F or W are not part of the CDR3 here.

TRBJ1-4 | TRBV30 | AWSRQGAEKLF
TRBJ1-5 | TRBV30 | AWSRGLRPQH
TRBJ2-3 | TRBV2 | ASEPGLAGFTDTQY
TRBJ1-2 | TRBV12-3/TRBV12-4 | ASSLWPGGYT
TRBJ1-2 | TRBV9 | ASSVMDSANYGYT
TRBJ1-5 | TRBV19 | ASSIGKQGQPQH
TRBJ1-5 | TRBV3-1/TRBV3-2 | ASSQDQFGSGNQPQH
TRBJ2-7 | TRBV27 | ASSLGSRGKVPYEQY
TRBJ1-2 | TRBV19 | ASSSKPGANYGYT
TRBJ1-1 | TRBV3-1/TRBV3-2 | ASSQELGGEAF
TRBJ1-4 | TRBV27 | ASRSAF
TRBJ2-3 | TRBV28 | ASSSIFTQY
TRBJ2-1 | TRBV4-2 | ASNPQGLNNEQF
TRBJ1-2 | TRBV7-8 | ASSLFPGQGIRANYGYT
TRBJ2-7 | TRBV10-3 | AISESGVTYEQY
TRBJ1-5 | TRBV5-5 | ASSLEVVRDQPQH
TRBJ2-3 | TRBV6-5 | ASSSGGTDTQY
TRBJ2-6 | TRBV28 | ASRGSGANVLT
TRBJ2-7 | TRBV3-1/TRBV3-2 | ASSHRDGSYEQY
TRBJ1-6 | TRBV25-1 | ASSEPRQGGSPLH
TRBJ1-5 | TRBV7-8 | ASSSASPYSNQPQH
TRBJ1-1 | TRBV27 | ASSIRQANTEAF
TRBJ1-2 | TRBV2 | ASTEGGANYGYT
TRBJ1-2 | TRBV19 | ASTSGGTSLYGYT
TRBJ2-7 | TRBV3-1/TRBV3-2 | ASSLGQGQY
TRBJ1-2 | TRBV9 | ASSGQGAGYGYT
TRBJ1-3 | TRBV3-1/TRBV3-2 | ASSQGIGQGQRNTIY
TRBJ1-5 | TRBV6-5 | ASSYDLGGQPQH
TRBJ1-3 | TRBV7-3 | ASSANGRSGNTIY
TRBJ1-1 | TRBV30 | AWTLHRSTEAF
TRBJ1-2 | TRBV5-8 | ASSLWGDRSRGGYT
TRBJ2-2 | TRBV7-6 | ASSASGGAPGELF
TRBJ2-7 | TRBV12-3/TRBV12-4 | ASSALTNYEQY
TRBJ1-2 | TRBV4-1 | ASSQDAHTSLGYT
TRBJ1-6 | TRBV18 | ASHGTINSPLH
TRBJ2-5 | TRBV7-9 | ASSQSAYQETQY
TRBJ1-2 | TRBV6-5 | ASSYWGFDGGYT
TRBJ2-2 | TRBV27 | ASSSHGLGAGELF
TRBJ1-4 | TRBV5-4 | ASSFNRGLTEKLF
TRBJ1-1 | TRBV6-5 | ASSYSIAGNTEAF
TRBJ2-7 | TRBV11-2 | ASGRGLAGASYEQY
TRBJ2-2 | TRBV27 | ASSLDRTWNTGELF
TRBJ2-3 | TRBV7-9 | ASSSRGGDTQY
TRBJ2-1 | TRBV6-1 | ASSERRVAGNEQF
TRBJ2-7 | TRBV30 | AWSRGTVLSYEQY
TRBJ1-1 | TRBV25-1 | ASRRGAEAF
TRBJ2-5 | TRBV19 | ASSIGSAETQY
TRBJ1-5 | TRBV5-5 | ASSWEVNQPQH
TRBJ1-2 | TRBV28 | ASSTMRAGYT
TRBJ1-5 | TRBV13 | ASSQAVQGENQPQH
TRBJ1-4 | TRBV15 | ATSLGDSRNEKLF
TRBJ1-2 | TRBV2 | ASSASGTDT
TRBJ2-6 | TRBV5-1 | ASHAGDIPLSGANVLT
TRBJ1-2 | TRBV10-2 | ASSESRDSSLGGYT
TRBJ2-7 | TRBV28 | ASSKGGTGLYEQY
TRBJ2-7 | TRBV2 | ASRRVTYEQY